This T cell receptor (beta chain) originates from a study of regulatory and conventional T cells in RAG deficiency. On this clone itself: Its antigen is still unknown.

Whole-study results and caveats: Shorter CDR3s in all patient subsets; >90% Treg-Tconv overlap in Omenn. Compared with controls, unique Treg TCR beta sequences dropped around 100-fold in Omenn syndrome and CID/AS. Shannon entropy was markedly lower and Simpson indices higher in RAG-deficient patients than control T-cell subsets.

The CDR3 is 14 residues long. Deletions cut 5 bases from V and 3 bases from J, with 14 bases between. Germline V gene sequence: CDR1 SGHRS, CDR2 YFSETQ. Clones were read by immunoSEQ multiplex PCR, and TCRdb kept only the in-frame ones, dropping some. Of some 30,000 clones detected, approximately 90% appear once; the ten largest clones hold under 5.5%. These data were also filed under a second study, of regulatory T cells. That investigation notes: The PCR used 52 TRBV and 13 TRBJ primers. Skewed V and J usage and few unique V-J pairs marked patient repertoires, most in Tregs.

This sequence joins TRBV5-1 and TRBJ1-1; TRBD1 might be the D (5 bases). Material: CD8+ T cells sorted from blood. This clonotype originated in a human donor in good health. CDR3 nucleotides: TGCGCCAGCAGGAGCGACCTGGGGGACACTGAAGCTTTCTTT. Translation: CASRSDLGDTEAFF.